The present T cell receptor (beta chain) was sequenced within a study of T cells after yellow fever vaccination. Study findings and constraints: Of the clonotypes, a small share occurred in both CD4 and CD8 compartments. Boosting was followed by the reappearance of most primary-vaccination clones (about 97% CD4, 85% to 90% CD8). Any FACS-sorted repertoire could hold abundant clonotypes that contaminate it from the bulk population.

In this sample, this clonotype turned up a few times. Its cognate antigen is unknown. This CDR3 spans 13 amino acids. From germline, CDR1 is LGHNA and CDR2 YNFKEQ. Trimming cost V 5 bases and J 0 bases, with 7 bases left between them. A 5'RACE template-switching step, the method used to make TCR cDNA, added a universal primer site and UMIs. Using its own MiXCR run on the 5' RACE reads, TCRdb lists one record per CDR3 protein. Seen here are 95,000 to 100,000 distinct CDR3 sequences, around 5.8% observed once, and the top ten hold about 38%. The rearrangement links TRBV4-2 to TRBJ1-1; D gene unclear. This clonotype originated in a man between 18 and 35 years old who received the YFV17D yellow fever vaccine. The sample here was CD8+ T cells sorted from PBMCs, taken 10 days after the yellow fever booster vaccination. The CDR3 loop reads CASSEHMNTEAFF. As DNA, the CDR3 is TGTGCCAGCAGCGAACATATGAACACTGAAGCTTTCTTT.